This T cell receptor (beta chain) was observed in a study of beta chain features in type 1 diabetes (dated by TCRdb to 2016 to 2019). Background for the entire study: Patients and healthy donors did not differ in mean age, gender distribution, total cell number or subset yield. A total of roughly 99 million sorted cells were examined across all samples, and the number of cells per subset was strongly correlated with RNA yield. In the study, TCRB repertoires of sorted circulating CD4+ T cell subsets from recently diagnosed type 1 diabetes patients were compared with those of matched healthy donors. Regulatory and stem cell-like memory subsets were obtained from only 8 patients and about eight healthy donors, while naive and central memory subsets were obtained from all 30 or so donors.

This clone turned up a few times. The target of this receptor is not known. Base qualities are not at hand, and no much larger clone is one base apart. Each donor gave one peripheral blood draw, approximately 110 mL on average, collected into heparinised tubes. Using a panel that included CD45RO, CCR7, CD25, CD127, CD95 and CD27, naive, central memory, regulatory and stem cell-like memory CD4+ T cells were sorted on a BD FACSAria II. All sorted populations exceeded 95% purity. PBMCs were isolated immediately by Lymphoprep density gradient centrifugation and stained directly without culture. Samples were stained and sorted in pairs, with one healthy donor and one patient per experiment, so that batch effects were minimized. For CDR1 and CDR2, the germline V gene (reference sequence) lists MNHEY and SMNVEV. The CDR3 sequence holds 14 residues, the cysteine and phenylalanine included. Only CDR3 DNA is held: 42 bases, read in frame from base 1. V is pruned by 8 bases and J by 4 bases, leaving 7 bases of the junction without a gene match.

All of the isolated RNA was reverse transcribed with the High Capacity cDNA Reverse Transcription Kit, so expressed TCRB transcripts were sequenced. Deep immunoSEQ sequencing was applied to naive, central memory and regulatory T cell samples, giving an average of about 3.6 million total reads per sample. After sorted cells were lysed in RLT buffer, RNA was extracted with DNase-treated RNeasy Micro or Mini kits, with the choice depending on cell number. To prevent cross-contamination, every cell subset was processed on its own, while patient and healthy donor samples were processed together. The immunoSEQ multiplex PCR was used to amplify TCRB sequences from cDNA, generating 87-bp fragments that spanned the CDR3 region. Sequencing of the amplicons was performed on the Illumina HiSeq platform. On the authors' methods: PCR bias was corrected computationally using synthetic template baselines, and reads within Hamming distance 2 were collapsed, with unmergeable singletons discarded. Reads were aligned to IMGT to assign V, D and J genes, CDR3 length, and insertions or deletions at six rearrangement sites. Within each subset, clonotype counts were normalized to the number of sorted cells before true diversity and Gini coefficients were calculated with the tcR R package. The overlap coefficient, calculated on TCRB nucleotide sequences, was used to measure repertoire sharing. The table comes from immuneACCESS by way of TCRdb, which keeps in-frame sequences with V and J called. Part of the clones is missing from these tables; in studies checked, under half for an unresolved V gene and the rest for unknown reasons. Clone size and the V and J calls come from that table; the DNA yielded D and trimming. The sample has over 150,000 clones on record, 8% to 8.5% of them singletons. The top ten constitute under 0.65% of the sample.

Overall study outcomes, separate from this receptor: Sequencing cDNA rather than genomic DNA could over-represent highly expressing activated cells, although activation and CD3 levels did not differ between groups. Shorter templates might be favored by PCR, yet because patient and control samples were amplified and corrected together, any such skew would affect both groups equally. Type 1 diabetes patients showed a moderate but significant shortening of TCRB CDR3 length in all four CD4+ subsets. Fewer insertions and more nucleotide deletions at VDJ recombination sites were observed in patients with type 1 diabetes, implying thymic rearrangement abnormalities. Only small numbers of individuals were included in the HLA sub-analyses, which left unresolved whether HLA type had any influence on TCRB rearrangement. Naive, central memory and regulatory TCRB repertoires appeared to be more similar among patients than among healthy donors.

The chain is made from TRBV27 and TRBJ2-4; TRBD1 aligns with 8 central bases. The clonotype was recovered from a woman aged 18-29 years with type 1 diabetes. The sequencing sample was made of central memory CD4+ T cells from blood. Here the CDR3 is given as CASGKDRGKNIQYF. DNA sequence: TGTGCCAGCGGGAAAGACAGGGGTAAAAACATTCAGTACTTC.